Presented here are 3 T cell receptor beta chains from one specimen sequenced in a study of blood T cell repertoires in COVID-19. The repertoire was sequenced with immunoSEQ multiplex PCR; TCRdb's copy has only in-frame clones and lacks some. The table includes 90,000 to 130,000 clones, around nine tenths detected once. Material: peripheral blood. These receptors all stem from a human donor in a cohort sampled during active COVID-19.

Only a few counts were recorded for this clone. The V gene is TRBV4-1, the J gene TRBJ1-5; a possible D gene is TRBD1 (6 bases). CDR1 and CDR2 (germline): MGHRA, YSYEKL. V was clipped by 6 bases and J by 4 bases, with 28 bases between them. This CDR3 has 19 amino acids. CDR3 sequence (DNA): TGCGCCAGCAGTCTTAACGACTACCCGGACAGTTACTCGAATCAGCCCCAGCATTTT. Amino acid sequence: CASSLNDYPDSYSNQPQHF.

The rearrangement links TRBV19 to TRBJ1-5; TRBD1 might be the D (6 bases). This CDR3 spans 15 amino acids. Per the germline V gene, CDR1 is LNHDA and CDR2 is SQIVND (reference sequence). V dropped 3 bases and J dropped 2 bases, with 11 bases sitting between them. The CDR3 here is CASSIMGAGNQPQHF. The CDR3 DNA reads as TGTGCCAGTAGTATCATGGGGGCGGGCAATCAGCCCCAGCATTTT.

CDR3 sequence (DNA): TGTGCCAGTAGTATAAAGAGTAGGGGACCAACAGGGTGGCGTCAGCCCCAGCATTTT. This gives the protein CASSIKSRGPTGWRQPQHF. V gene TRBV19 combines with J gene TRBJ1-5; D perhaps matches TRBD1 (6 bases). The CDR3 is 19 residues long. Germline CDR1 is LNHDA and CDR2 is SQIVND (reference sequence). Trimming removed 2 bases at V and 6 bases at J, with 26 bases between.